The 20 T cell receptor beta chains listed next were all sequenced from one sample in a study of CD8+ T cells in alopecia areata. Following extraction, RNA underwent reverse transcription to cDNA, which served as the sequencing template. Sequencing was performed with immunoSEQ multiplex PCR; in TCRdb, only in-frame clones are kept and a portion is missing. The table lists 95,000 to 100,000 clones, roughly 60% of them singletons. Treatment described: oral pan-JAK inhibitor, 5-10 mg twice daily. The sample here was CD8+ T cells sorted from blood, taken at approximately week 60, from a patient treated with tofacitinib. These receptors came from a human donor with alopecia areata.

The count of this clone is one. The gene calls are TRBV7-8 and TRBJ1-6, with 10 nucleotides matching TRBD1. The CDR3 consists of 19 residues. Germline assignment: CDR1 SGHVS and CDR2 FQNEAQ. V shed 4 bases and J 1 base; nucleotides not matched to a gene: 10. CDR3 loop: CASSSSTGGGGSYNSPLHF. The CDR3 DNA reads as TGTGCCAGCAGCTCCTCGACAGGGGGCGGTGGATCCTATAATTCACCCCTCCACTTT. Using reference TRBV7-8 and TRBJ1-6 for the parts outside the CDR3, the full variable domain is GAGVSQSPRYKVAKRGQDVALRCDPISGHVSLFWYQQALGQGPEFLTYFQNEAQLDKSGLPSDRFFAERPEGSVSTLKIQRTQQEDSAVYLCASSSSTGGGGSYNSPLHFGNGTRLTVT.

V gene TRBV5-6 combines with J gene TRBJ1-1; D is perhaps TRBD1 (5 bases). The V end lost 4 bases, the J end lost 8 bases, and 9 bases lay between the germline ends. The CDR3 is made up of 11 amino acids. Per germline, CDR1 SGHDT and CDR2 YYEEEE. The CDR3 coding sequence is TGTGCCAGCAGCGAGGGACGAGAAGCTTTCTTT. This translates into CASSEGREAFF.

This clone was seen at least ten times. The V call is TRBV2, the J call TRBJ2-7, with 11 nucleotides matching TRBD1. Trimming at V came to 6 bases and at J to 3 bases, leaving 7 bases not matched to a gene. CDR3 size: 15 residues. The germline V gene has CDR1 SNHLY and CDR2 FYNNEI. CDR3 coding DNA: TGTGCCAGCAGGATCCGGGACAGGGGGGTCTACGAGCAGTACTTC. Residues: CASRIRDRGVYEQYF.

This clone appeared a few times. The chain has TRBV28 and TRBJ1-5; 9 bases line up with TRBD1. V shed 6 bases and J 6 bases; nucleotides not matched to a gene: 3. Germline CDR1 reads MDHEN; CDR2 reads SYDVKM. The CDR3 length is 13 residues. CDR3 amino acids: CASSGTGSQPQHF. CDR3 sequence (DNA): TGTGCCAGCAGCGGGACAGGGAGTCAGCCCCAGCATTTT.

The chain couples TRBV12-5 to TRBJ2-7, with D possibly matching TRBD1 (7 bases). Trimming pared 2 bases from V and 2 bases from J, leaving 22 bases between. Looked up from germline, CDR1 is LGHNT and CDR2 is FRNRAP. The CDR3 consists of 18 residues. The CDR3 spells CASGLHLATGTPPYEQYF. The CDR3 bases are TGTGCTAGTGGTTTGCATCTAGCGACAGGGACCCCACCCTACGAGCAGTACTTC.

The chain employs TRBV29-1 and TRBJ2-5; 9 bases line up with TRBD1. V lost 2 bases, J lost 7 bases, and 5 bases stayed unmatched. CDR3 length equals 13 residues. CDR1 SQVTM and CDR2 ANQGSEA come from the germline V gene. This CDR3 reads CSVEQTGGATQYF. The CDR3 nucleotides are TGCAGCGTTGAACAAACAGGGGGCGCGACCCAGTACTTC. Full variable domain (missing parts from reference TRBV29-1 and TRBJ2-5): SAVISQKPSRDICQRGTSLTIQCQVDSQVTMMFWYRQQPGQSLTLIATANQGSEATYESGFVIDKFPISRPNLTFSTLTVSNMSPEDSSIYLCSVEQTGGATQYFGPGTRLLVL.

The J gene is TRBJ1-1, the V gene TRBV13; D is undetermined. The ends were cut back, 6 bases at V and 9 bases at J, with 8 bases in the middle. CDR1 is PRHDT, CDR2 FYEKMQ, per germline (reference sequence). This CDR3 contains 10 residues. CDR3 nucleotide sequence: TGTGCCAGCAGAGGACGCCAAGCTTTCTTT. As protein: CASRGRQAFF. Full variable domain (missing parts from reference TRBV13 and TRBJ1-1): AAGVIQSPRHLIKEKRETATLKCYPIPRHDTVYWYQQGPGQDPQFLISFYEKMQSDKGSIPDRFSAQQFSDYHSELNMSSLELGDSALYFCASRGRQAFFGQGTRLTVV.

The chain uses TRBV30 and TRBJ1-5; 7 bases line up with TRBD1. Germline V CDR1 and CDR2: GTSNPN, SVGIG (reference sequence). The CDR3 runs to 13 residues. Losses at the gene ends were 5 bases for V and 3 bases for J; bases not matched to a gene: 4. In DNA form, the CDR3 reads TGTGCCTGGGGACAGGCCACCAATCAGCCCCAGCATTTT. Amino acids: CAWGQATNQPQHF.

This clone occurred a few times. V and J are TRBV9 and TRBJ2-5; maybe TRBD1 (6 bases). The DNA end is a closer match to TRBJ2-7, so the J assignment may be wrong. Per the germline V gene, CDR1 is SGDLS and CDR2 is YYNGEE. The CDR3 covers 14 residues. CDR3 DNA sequence: TGTGCCAGCAGCGTAGGGGACAACTCCTACGAGCAGTACTTC. Its protein product is CASSVGDNSYEQYF.

This clone was counted between two and nine times. V is TRBV19 and J is TRBJ1-1; perhaps TRBD1 as D (5 bases). CDR1 and CDR2 from the germline V gene are LNHDA and SQIVND (reference sequence). The V gene lost 5 bases and the J gene lost 1 base, with 8 bases spanning the gap. This CDR3 is 13 amino acids long. CDR3 coding DNA: TGTGCCAGTAGTCGGGGGACGAACACTGAAGCTTTCTTT. Its protein product is CASSRGTNTEAFF. Combining the CDR3 with reference TRBV19 and TRBJ1-1 gives the whole variable domain DGGITQSPKYLFRKEGQNVTLSCEQNLNHDAMYWYRQDPGQGLRLIYYSQIVNDFQKGDIAEGYSVSREKKESFPLTVTSAQKNPTAFYLCASSRGTNTEAFFGQGTRLTVV.

The chain joins TRBV25-1 to TRBJ2-1; no definite D call. The CDR3 runs to 13 residues. V gave up 3 bases and J gave up 7 bases, with 10 bases separating them. The germline gives CDR1 MGHDK, CDR2 SYGVNS. As DNA, the CDR3 is TGTGCCAGCAGTGACCTCCGTGGTAATGAGCAGTTCTTC. Residues: CASSDLRGNEQFF.

The gene calls are TRBV15 and TRBJ2-3; 7 nucleotides match TRBD2. The CDR3 length is 12 residues. The ends lost 5 bases at V and 13 bases at J; junction bases unmatched: 9. The germline gives CDR1 LNHNV, CDR2 YYDKDF (reference sequence). The CDR3 is CATSSRDYREYF. DNA of the CDR3: TGTGCCACCAGCTCACGGGACTACCGGGAGTATTTT.

This chain joins TRBV11-2 and TRBJ1-2; D call uncertain. V lost 7 bases to trimming and J lost 5 bases, with 17 bases between them. The CDR3 runs 14 residues. Germline V lookup: CDR1 SGHAT, CDR2 FQNNGV. CDR3 residues: CASTPGGSGYGYTF. The DNA for the CDR3 is TGTGCCAGCACCCCGGGAGGGAGTGGATATGGCTACACCTTC.

This clone was recorded a few times. The genes are TRBV12-5 and TRBJ2-7, with 12 bases that match TRBD2. Germline trimming cut 4 bases from V and 2 bases from J; bases unmatched to any gene: 6. Germline V gene lookup returns CDR1 LGHNT and CDR2 FRNRAP. This CDR3 comprises 16 residues. This chain's CDR3 is CASGSPTSGGTYEQYF. CDR3 DNA sequence: TGTGCTAGTGGTTCGCCGACTAGCGGGGGAACCTACGAGCAGTACTTC.

This clone was detected a few times. This chain joins TRBV5-6 and TRBJ2-5; 10 positions agree with TRBD2. Germline V CDR1 and CDR2: SGHDT, YYEEEE. The CDR3 has 15 amino acids. V was clipped by 2 bases and J by 7 bases; unmatched bases: 8. DNA of the CDR3: TGTGCCAGCAGCTTCGGAGCGGGGGGGCTGGTGACCCAGTACTTC. It translates to CASSFGAGGLVTQYF.

This chain links TRBV27 with TRBJ2-1, with D uncertain. V was cut by 2 bases and J by 5 bases, with 13 bases left in between. This CDR3 region has 15 residues. Germline V gene sequence: CDR1 MNHEY, CDR2 SMNVEV (reference sequence). The CDR3 nucleotides read TGTGCCAGCAGTTTAAACCCCCCCGAAGACAATGAGCAGTTCTTC. Its protein product is CASSLNPPEDNEQFF.

This clone has a handful of counts. The V and J genes are TRBV19 and TRBJ1-1; maybe TRBD1 (6 bases). Trimming cost V 5 bases and J 0 bases, with 16 bases left between them. This CDR3 spans 16 amino acids. In germline, CDR1 is LNHDA, CDR2 SQIVND (reference sequence). The CDR3 loop is CASSFHRDILNTEAFF. Written as DNA, the CDR3 is TGTGCCAGTAGTTTCCACCGGGACATATTGAACACTGAAGCTTTCTTT.

The V gene is TRBV29-1, the J gene TRBJ1-2, with D tentatively TRBD1 (6 bases). This CDR3 is built from 13 residues. V lost 6 bases and J 1 base, leaving 12 bases between the germline ends. Per germline, CDR1 SQVTM and CDR2 ANQGSEA. The CDR3 DNA reads as TGCAGCGTCCGGACAGTCGATAACTATGGCTACACCTTC. Translation gives CSVRTVDNYGYTF.

The V gene is TRBV5-1, the J gene TRBJ2-7; 9 positions match TRBD1. Looked up from germline, CDR1 is SGHRS and CDR2 is YFSETQ. The CDR3 runs 15 residues. V lost 5 bases and J lost 7; bases outside the gene matches: 13. CDR3 DNA: TGCGCCAGCAGAGCCGGGACAGGGCTCGGGGGTGAGCAGTACTTC. Translated: CASRAGTGLGGEQYF.

The table lists this clone with a few counts. V gene TRBV2 combines with J gene TRBJ2-3, with D possibly matching TRBD2 (6 bases). CDR1 is SNHLY and CDR2 is FYNNEI in the germline V gene. V lost 8 bases, J lost 4 bases, and 13 bases lay in between. CDR3 size: 13 residues. The DNA for the CDR3 is TGTGCCAGCTGGAGGAGGGGTTCAGATACGCAGTATTTT. It specifies CASWRRGSDTQYF.